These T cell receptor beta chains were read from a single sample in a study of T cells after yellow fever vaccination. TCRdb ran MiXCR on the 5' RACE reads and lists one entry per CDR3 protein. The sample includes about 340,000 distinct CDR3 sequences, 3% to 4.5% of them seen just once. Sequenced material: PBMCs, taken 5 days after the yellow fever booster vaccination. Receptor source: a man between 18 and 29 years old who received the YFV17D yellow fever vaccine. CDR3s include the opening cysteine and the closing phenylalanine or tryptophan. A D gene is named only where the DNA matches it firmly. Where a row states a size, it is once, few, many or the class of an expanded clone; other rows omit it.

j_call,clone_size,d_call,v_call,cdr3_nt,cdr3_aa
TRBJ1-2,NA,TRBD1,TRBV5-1,TGCGCCAGCAGCCTCAGAGGGACAGCCAACTATGGCTACACCTTC,CASSLRGTANYGYTF
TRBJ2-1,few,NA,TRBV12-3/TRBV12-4,TGTGCCAGCAGTTTGTCCGGGGGTCTTTACAATGAGCAGTTCTTC,CASSLSGGLYNEQFF
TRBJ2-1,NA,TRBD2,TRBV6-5,TGTGCCAGCAGTCTTGGTTCCGGGGGGAGCTCCTACAATGAGCAGTTCTTC,CASSLGSGGSSYNEQFF
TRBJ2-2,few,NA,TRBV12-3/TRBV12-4,TGTGCCAGCAGTTTTCGGGAAATCGGGGAGCTGTTTTTT,CASSFREIGELFF
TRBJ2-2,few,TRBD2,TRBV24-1,TGTGCCACCAGGACTAGCGGGGAGGCCGGGGAGCTGTTTTTT,CATRTSGEAGELFF
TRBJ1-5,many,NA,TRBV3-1,TGTGCCAGCAGCCAAGATTCTAAGGCGACGGGGTCGGGTATGGGTTCCAATCAGCCCCAGCATTTT,CASSQDSKATGSGMGSNQPQHF
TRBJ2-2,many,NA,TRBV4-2,TGTGCCAGCAGCCAAGATGTCGGGCTAGCCGGGTCCGTCCCGGGGGAGCTGTTTTTT,CASSQDVGLAGSVPGELFF
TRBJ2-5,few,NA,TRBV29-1,TGCAGCGCGCTAGACGGGACGAACCAAGAGACCCAGTACTTC,CSALDGTNQETQYF
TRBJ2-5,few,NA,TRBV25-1,TGTGCCAGCAGTGAATGGGTGGGACCTCAGTACTTC,CASSEWVGPQYF
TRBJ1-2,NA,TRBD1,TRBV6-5,TGTGCCAGCAGCCCCGGACAGGGCCTCGGTGGCTACACCTTC,CASSPGQGLGGYTF
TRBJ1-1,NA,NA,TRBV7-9,TGTGCCAGCAGCGAAGTACAAGTCGGGGGCGGCACTGAAGCTTTCTTT,CASSEVQVGGGTEAFF
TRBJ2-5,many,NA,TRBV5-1,TGCGCCAGCAGCGGGACACACCCCAGTCAAGAGACCCAGTACTTC,CASSGTHPSQETQYF
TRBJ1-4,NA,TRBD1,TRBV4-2,TGTGCCAGCAGCCAAGACCCCGGACAGGGGGCTGAAAAACAGTTTTTT,CASSQDPGQGAEKQFF
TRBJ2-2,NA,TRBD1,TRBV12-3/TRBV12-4,TGTGCCAGCATATCGGGACAGGGGAACACCGGGGAGCTGTTTTTT,CASISGQGNTGELFF
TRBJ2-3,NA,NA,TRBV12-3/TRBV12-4,TGTGCCAGCAGTGGACTTAACCCCACAGATACGCAGTATTTT,CASSGLNPTDTQYF
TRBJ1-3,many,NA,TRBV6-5,TGTGCCAGCAGTGCGGGGGGGGCAACCTCTGGAAACACCATATATTTT,CASSAGGATSGNTIYF
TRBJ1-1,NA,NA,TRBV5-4,TGTGCCAGCAGCTGGGACTATGGGCCCGGGACTGAAGCTTTCTTT,CASSWDYGPGTEAFF
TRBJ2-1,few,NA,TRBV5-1,TGCGCCAGCAGCGATAGATCCTACAATGAGCAGTTCTTC,CASSDRSYNEQFF
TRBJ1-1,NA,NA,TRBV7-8,TGTGCCAGCAGCTTAGAAATAACGGGACTGTCTGAAGCTTTCTTT,CASSLEITGLSEAFF
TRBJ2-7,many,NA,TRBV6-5,TGTGCCAGCAGTTCCCCCTACGAGCAGTACTTC,CASSSPYEQYF
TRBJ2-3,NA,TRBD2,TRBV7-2,TGTGCCAGCAGCGTCGGGCGGGGGGCCGGCACAGATACGCAGTATTTT,CASSVGRGAGTDTQYF
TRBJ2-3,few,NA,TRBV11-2,TGTGCCAGCAGCTGGGGGATCCGGGAAGATACGCAGTATTTT,CASSWGIREDTQYF
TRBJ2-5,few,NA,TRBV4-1,TGCGCCAGCAGCCAAGCCCTCCGGATGGAGACCCAGTACTTC,CASSQALRMETQYF
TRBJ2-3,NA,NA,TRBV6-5,TGTGCCAGCAGTTACGGCCCGGGATCCGCGGGGGATACGCAGTATTTT,CASSYGPGSAGDTQYF
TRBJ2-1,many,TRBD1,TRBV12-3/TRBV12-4,TGTGCCAGCAACCTACAGGGGTTAGGGGAGCAGTTCTTC,CASNLQGLGEQFF
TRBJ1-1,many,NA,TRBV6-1,TGTGCCAGCAGTGAAGCGAAGTGGGGTAACACTGAAGCTTTCTTT,CASSEAKWGNTEAFF
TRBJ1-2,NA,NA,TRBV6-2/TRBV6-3,TGTGCCAGCAGACCGACAGGCTCGAATGGCTACACCTTC,CASRPTGSNGYTF
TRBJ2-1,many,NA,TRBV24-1,TGTGCCACCAGTGATTTGGCGGCAGGGTCCTACAATGAGCAGTTCTTC,CATSDLAAGSYNEQFF
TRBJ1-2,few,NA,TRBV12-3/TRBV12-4,TGTGCCAGCAGTTTAGGCAGGGTTGGTGGCTACACCTTC,CASSLGRVGGYTF
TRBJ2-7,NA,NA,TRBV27,TGTGCCAGCAGTTTACTTATAGGCGGCTCCTACGAGCAGTACTTC,CASSLLIGGSYEQYF
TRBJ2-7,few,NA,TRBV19,TGTGCCAGTAGCCCCAGGCGCGGTAGGAACGAGCAGTACTTC,CASSPRRGRNEQYF